One sample yielded the 10 T cell receptor beta chains listed below, sequenced in a study of tumor-infiltrating lymphocytes in localized non-small cell lung cancer. TCRdb keeps only in-frame clones here, not all; method: immunoSEQ multiplex PCR. The sample comprises roughly 7,200 clones, around 70% of which are singletons, and approximately 12% rests with the top ten. Sequencing was performed on lung tumor tissue. These receptors came from a human donor with non-small cell lung cancer.

This CDR3 is CASIPPAERNQPQHF. The CDR3 region has the DNA TGTGCCAGCATCCCCCCGGCGGAGCGCAATCAGCCCCAGCATTTT. This chain connects TRBV27 to TRBJ1-5; D unclear. The V gene's germline CDR1 is MNHEY and CDR2 SMNVEV (reference sequence). The ends were cut back, 7 bases at V and 2 bases at J, with 15 bases in the middle. The CDR3 runs 15 residues.

This clone occurred a few times. J is TRBJ2-2 and V is TRBV6-5; TRBD2 might be the D (6 bases). Germline V CDR1 and CDR2: MNHEY, SVGAGI. The V end was cut by 2 bases, the J end by 13 bases, with 20 bases between. The CDR3 consists of 15 residues. The CDR3 reads CASSYHRDSVNRLFF. The CDR3 bases are TGTGCCAGCAGTTACCACCGGGACTCCGTCAATCGGCTGTTTTTT.

The chain joins TRBV5-4 to TRBJ1-6; D is unresolved. The CDR3 covers 15 residues. Germline lookup yields CDR1 SGHNT and CDR2 YYREEE (reference sequence). The germline V and J ends were trimmed by 3 bases and 7 bases, with 14 bases remaining between them. The CDR3 protein is CASSSGSIINSPLHF. The CDR3 bases are TGTGCCAGCAGCTCCGGGAGTATAATCAATTCACCCCTCCACTTT. Supplemented by reference TRBV5-4 and TRBJ1-6, the full variable domain reads ETGVTQSPTHLIKTRGQQVTLRCSSQSGHNTVSWYQQALGQGPQFIFQYYREEENGRGNFPPRFSGLQFPNYSSELNVNALELDDSALYLCASSSGSIINSPLHFGNGTRLTVT.

The J gene is TRBJ2-5, the V gene TRBV5-1, with 7 bases identical to TRBD2. The CDR3 is 14 residues long. Per the germline V gene, CDR1 is SGHRS and CDR2 is YFSETQ. After removal of 3 bases from V and 2 bases from J, the junction contained 4 bases not matched to a gene. In DNA, the CDR3 is TGCGCCAGCAGCTCCGCCGGGGGGCAAGAGACCCAGTACTTC. This sequence encodes CASSSAGGQETQYF.

This clone was recorded only once. The V call is TRBV7-9, the J call TRBJ1-6, with D possibly TRBD1 on 5 matching bases. The V gene lost 0 bases and the J gene lost 9 bases, with 12 bases spanning the gap. The CDR3 is 15 residues long. Per the germline V gene, CDR1 is SEHNR and CDR2 is FQNEAQ (reference sequence). The CDR3 sequence is CASSLAGQGGSPLHF. The CDR3 nucleotides are TGTGCCAGCAGCTTAGCAGGGCAGGGAGGTTCACCCCTCCACTTT.

This clone was detected once. The genes are TRBV6-1 and TRBJ2-7, with D possibly being TRBD1 (5 bases). The CDR3 spans 13 residues. The V gene's germline CDR1 is MNHNS and CDR2 SASEGT. Trimming took 6 bases from V and 2 from J, leaving 11 bases between them. The CDR3 sequence is CASRVQETYEQYF. The CDR3 DNA follows: TGTGCCAGCAGGGTACAGGAGACCTACGAGCAGTACTTC.

The chain recombines TRBV30 with TRBJ1-5, with D uncertain. Germline lookup yields CDR1 GTSNPN and CDR2 SVGIG (reference sequence). This CDR3 has 11 residues. Trimming removed 2 bases from V and 6 bases from J, with 5 bases in between. CDR3 nucleotides: TGTGCCTGGAGTTTGGGTCAGCCCCAGCATTTT. The encoded protein is CAWSLGQPQHF.

This CDR3 reads CASSYSGNTGELFF. As DNA, the CDR3 is TGTGCCAGCAGTTACAGCGGGAACACCGGGGAGCTGTTTTTT. The chain employs TRBV6-6 and TRBJ2-2; D perhaps matches TRBD2 (5 bases). Trimming shortened V by 2 bases and J by 1 base, and 5 bases separated the two germline ends. Germline CDR1 and CDR2: MNHNY and SVGAGI (reference sequence). This CDR3 has 14 residues.

The J gene is TRBJ2-7, the V gene TRBV29-1, with 7 bases lining up with TRBD1. CDR1 is SQVTM, CDR2 ANQGSEA, per germline. V gave up 7 bases and J gave up 5 bases; unmatched junction bases: 8. The length of the CDR3 is 12 residues. DNA for the CDR3: TGCAGCGCCCGACAGGGTTCCGACGAGCAGTACTTC. Translation gives CSARQGSDEQYF.

The J gene is TRBJ2-3, the V gene TRBV2, with 7 bases matching TRBD2. V was clipped by 6 bases and J by 2 bases; unmatched bases: 2. This CDR3 spans 13 amino acids. Germline CDR1 reads SNHLY; CDR2 reads FYNNEI. In DNA, the CDR3 is TGTGCCAGCAGCCGGGACTACACAGATACGCAGTATTTT. It translates to CASSRDYTDTQYF.